This is a list of T cell receptor beta chains from one sample in a study of shared clonotypes between healthy human individuals. Measured with immunoSEQ multiplex PCR; TCRdb has only the in-frame clones, and not every one. The sample has over a million clones; roughly 96% are singletons. Sequencing used naive CD4+ T cells sorted from blood. The receptors originated from a man aged 25-45 years in good health. CDR3s include the opening cysteine and the closing phenylalanine or tryptophan. D genes are given only for firm matches.

v_gene	j_gene	d_gene	CDR3nt	CDR3aa
TRBV5-6	TRBJ2-1	TRBD2	TGTGCCAGCAGCTTGGCGGGAGGGCCAAACAATGAGCAGTTCTTC	CASSLAGGPNNEQFF
TRBV18	TRBJ1-5	.	TGTGCCAGCTCACCGGACAGAGGCAATCAGCCCCAGCATTTT	CASSPDRGNQPQHF
TRBV7-3	TRBJ2-3	.	TGTGCCAGCAGCTCCGCCACAGATACGCAGTATTTT	CASSSATDTQYF
TRBV6-1	TRBJ2-7	TRBD2	TGTGCCAGCAGTGGCGGGACTAGCGGACGCTTC	CASSGGTSGRF
TRBV19	TRBJ2-3	TRBD1	TGTGCCAGTAGTCCGGCGGGACAGGGTGTAGATACGCAGTATTTT	CASSPAGQGVDTQYF
TRBV18	TRBJ1-4	.	TGTGCCAGCTCAGACCGGGACGTAGCAACTAATGAAAAACTGTTTTTT	CASSDRDVATNEKLFF
TRBV10-3	TRBJ2-3	.	TGTGCCATCAGTGCAGGGGTCACAGATACGCAGTATTTT	CAISAGVTDTQYF
TRBV7-2	TRBJ2-1	.	TGTGCCAGCAGCTTAGCGCCAGTTATAGGAGCATACAATGAGCAGTTCTTC	CASSLAPVIGAYNEQFF
TRBV5-1	TRBJ2-5	TRBD2	TGCGCCACTCAGCGGGAGGGCCTCGGAGAGACCCAGTACTTC	CATQREGLGETQYF
TRBV5-1	TRBJ2-3	TRBD1	TGCGCCAGCAGCTTAAAACGACAGGGCTCTAGCACAGATACGCAGTATTTT	CASSLKRQGSSTDTQYF
TRBV29-1	TRBJ2-1	.	TGCAGCGTTCAAACAGGGATACAGCAGTTCTTC	CSVQTGIQQFF
TRBV29-1	TRBJ2-4	TRBD1	TGCAGCGCCCATACGGGACAGCTAGCCAAAAACATTCAGTACTTC	CSAHTGQLAKNIQYF
TRBV28	TRBJ2-5	.	TGTGCCAGCACCGGGACGGAAGAGACCCAGTACTTC	CASTGTEETQYF
TRBV4-3	TRBJ2-7	.	TGCGCCAGCAGCCAAGCTAAGGCCGGCCTGTCCTACGAGCAGTACTTC	CASSQAKAGLSYEQYF
TRBV9	TRBJ2-6	.	TGTGCCAGCAGCGTAGAAGGGGAGGGGGCCAACGTCCTGACTTTC	CASSVEGEGANVLTF
TRBV11-2	TRBJ2-2	.	TGTGCCAGCAGCTCCTACTCCGGGGAGCTGTTTTTT	CASSSYSGELFF
TRBV28	TRBJ1-5	TRBD1	TGTGCCAGCACGAAGGGGGCGCTGAGCAATCAGCCCCAGCATTTT	CASTKGALSNQPQHF
TRBV7-9	TRBJ2-1	TRBD1	TGTGCCAGCAGCTTAGGTACGACAGGGGCTACCTACAATGAGCAGTTCTTC	CASSLGTTGATYNEQFF
TRBV7-2	TRBJ2-1	.	TGTGCCAGCAGCTTTTTTACGTCGAATGAGCAGTTCTTC	CASSFFTSNEQFF